This TCR beta chain was documented in a study of blood T cell repertoires in COVID-19. TCRdb's table, derived via immunoSEQ multiplex PCR, lists solely in-frame clones and lacks some. Of approximately 230,000 clones listed, 85% to 90% were seen once; the top ten hold over 4%. V gave up 5 bases and J gave up 3 bases, with 11 bases separating them. Germline CDR1 reads MRHNA; CDR2 reads SNTAGT. The CDR3 runs 14 residues. Participants, about 18 to 100 years old, spanned about 26 US areas. The V call is TRBV6-4, the J call TRBJ1-5, with D unclear. The sequencing input was PBMCs or T cells enriched from blood (not recorded which). The TCR originated in a woman aged 30 to 39 who had recovered from COVID-19. The CDR3 here is CASSSDGVNQPQHF. In DNA, the CDR3 is TGTGCCAGCAGTTCCGACGGAGTCAATCAGCCCCAGCATTTT.